This record looks at one T cell receptor beta chain sequence and its context. Measured with immunoSEQ multiplex PCR; TCRdb has only the in-frame clones, and not every one. The sample has around 400,000 clones, around nine tenths seen once. The entry originates in a study of blood T cell repertoires in COVID-19. Trimming cost V 5 bases and J 6 bases, with 10 bases left between them. This CDR3 comprises 13 residues. Germline lookup yields CDR1 KGHDR and CDR2 SFDVKD. Participants, about 18 to 90 years old, spanned 25 or so US areas. Sample: PBMCs or T cells enriched from blood (not recorded which). V usage is TRBV24-1 and J usage is TRBJ2-1, with D perhaps TRBD1 (5 bases). The receptor's source is a woman aged 30 to 39 who had recovered from COVID-19. CDR3 sequence (DNA): TGTGCCACCAGTGGTGGGGCCGGCAATGAGCAGTTCTTC. Its protein product is CATSGGAGNEQFF.